The clone carrying this T cell receptor beta chain was observed a handful of times. Antigen: not known. These data belong to a study of cytomegalovirus exposure and HLA in healthy donors. On the study more broadly: When 398 donors were genotyped, 81% of them were found to fall in the Caucasian-associated ancestry cluster.

Both 60 Vbeta primers and 13 Jbeta primers went into the PCR. The data were produced by immunoSEQ multiplex PCR, yet TCRdb's version contains in-frame clones alone and is incomplete. This sample has more than 85,000 clones, with roughly three fifths found just once. The study's findings and limits: The study assumed roughly uniform donor sequencing depth for presence/absence analyses. With high specificity and sensitivity, the classifier reportedly diagnosed cytomegalovirus status.

CDR1 is MRHNA, CDR2 SNTAGT, per germline. CDR3 length: 16 amino acids. V shed 5 bases, J shed 2 bases, and the junction held 4 bases outside the gene matches. The sample was PBMCs. The chain uses TRBV6-4 and TRBJ2-6; 9 nucleotides align to TRBD1. The sequence came from a woman in her twenties or thirties in good health and CMV-seronegative. CDR3 nucleotide sequence: TGTGCCAGCAGTCCCGGGACAGGGACTGGGGCCAACGTCCTGACTTTC. It yields the protein CASSPGTGTGANVLTF.